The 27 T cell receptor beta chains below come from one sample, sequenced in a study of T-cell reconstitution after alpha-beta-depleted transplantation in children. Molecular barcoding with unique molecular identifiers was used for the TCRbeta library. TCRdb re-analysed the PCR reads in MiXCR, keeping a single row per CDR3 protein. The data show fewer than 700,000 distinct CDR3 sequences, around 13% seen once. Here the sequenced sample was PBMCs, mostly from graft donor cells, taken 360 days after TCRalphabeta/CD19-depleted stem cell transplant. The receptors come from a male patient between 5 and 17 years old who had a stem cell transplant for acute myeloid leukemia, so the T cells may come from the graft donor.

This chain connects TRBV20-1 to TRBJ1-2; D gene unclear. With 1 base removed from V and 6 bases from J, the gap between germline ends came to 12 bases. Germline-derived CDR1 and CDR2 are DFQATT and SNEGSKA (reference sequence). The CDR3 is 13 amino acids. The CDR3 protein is CSARAPDSDGYTF. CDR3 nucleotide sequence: TGCAGTGCTAGAGCACCGGACTCCGATGGCTACACCTTC.

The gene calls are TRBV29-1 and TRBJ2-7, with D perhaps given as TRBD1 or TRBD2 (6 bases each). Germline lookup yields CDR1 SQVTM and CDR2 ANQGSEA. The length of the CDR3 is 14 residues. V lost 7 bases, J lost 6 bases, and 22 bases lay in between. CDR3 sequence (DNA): TGCAGCGCAAACGGGGGACACGGAGGGGCCGAGCAGTACTTC. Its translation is CSANGGHGGAEQYF.

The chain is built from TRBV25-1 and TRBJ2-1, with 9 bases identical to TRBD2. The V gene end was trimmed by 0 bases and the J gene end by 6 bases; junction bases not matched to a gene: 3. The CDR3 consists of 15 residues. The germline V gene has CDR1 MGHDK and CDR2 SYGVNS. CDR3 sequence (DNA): TGTGCCAGCAGTGAATATGCTAGCGGGACCAATGAGCAGTTCTTC. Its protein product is CASSEYASGTNEQFF.

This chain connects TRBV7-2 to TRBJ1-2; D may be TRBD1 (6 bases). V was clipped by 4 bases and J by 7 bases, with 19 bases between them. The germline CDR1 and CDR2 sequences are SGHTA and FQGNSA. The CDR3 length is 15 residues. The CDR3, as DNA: TGTGCCAGCAGCTCCGGGACAAGGGATCTGCGTGGCTACACCTTC. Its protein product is CASSSGTRDLRGYTF. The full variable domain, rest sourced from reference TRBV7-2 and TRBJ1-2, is GAGVSQSPSNKVTEKGKDVELRCDPISGHTALYWYRQSLGQGLEFLIYFQGNSAPDKSGLPSDRFSAERTGGSVSTLTIQRTQQEDSAVYLCASSSGTRDLRGYTFGSGTRLTVV.

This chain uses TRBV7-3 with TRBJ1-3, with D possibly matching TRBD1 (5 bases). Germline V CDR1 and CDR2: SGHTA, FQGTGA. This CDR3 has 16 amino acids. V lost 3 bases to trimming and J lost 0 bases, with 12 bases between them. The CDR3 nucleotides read TGTGCCAGCAGCTTGGGGCCAGTGATCTCTGGAAACACCATATATTTT. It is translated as CASSLGPVISGNTIYF.

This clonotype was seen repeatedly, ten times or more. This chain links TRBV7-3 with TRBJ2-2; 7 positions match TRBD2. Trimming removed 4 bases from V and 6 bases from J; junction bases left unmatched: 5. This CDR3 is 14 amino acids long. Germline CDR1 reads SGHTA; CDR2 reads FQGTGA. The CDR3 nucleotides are TGTGCCAGCAGCTCGGGACTATCCTCCGGGGAGCTGTTTTTT. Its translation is CASSSGLSSGELFF.

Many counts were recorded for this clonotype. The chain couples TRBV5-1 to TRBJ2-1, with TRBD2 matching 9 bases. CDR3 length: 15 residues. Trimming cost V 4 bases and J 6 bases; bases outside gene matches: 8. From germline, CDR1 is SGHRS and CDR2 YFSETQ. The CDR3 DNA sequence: TGCGCCAGCAGCCAGGGGACTAGCAGAATCAATGAGCAGTTCTTC. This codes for CASSQGTSRINEQFF. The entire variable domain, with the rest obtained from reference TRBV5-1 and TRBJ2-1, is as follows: KAGVTQTPRYLIKTRGQQVTLSCSPISGHRSVSWYQQTPGQGLQFLFEYFSETQRNKGNFPGRFSGRQFSNSRSEMNVSTLELGDSALYLCASSQGTSRINEQFFGPGTRLTVL.

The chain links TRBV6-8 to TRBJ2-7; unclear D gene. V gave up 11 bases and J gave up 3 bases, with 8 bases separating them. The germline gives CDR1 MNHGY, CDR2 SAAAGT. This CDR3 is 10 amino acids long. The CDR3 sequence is CAARSYEQYF. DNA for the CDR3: TGTGCCGCCAGGAGCTACGAGCAGTACTTC.

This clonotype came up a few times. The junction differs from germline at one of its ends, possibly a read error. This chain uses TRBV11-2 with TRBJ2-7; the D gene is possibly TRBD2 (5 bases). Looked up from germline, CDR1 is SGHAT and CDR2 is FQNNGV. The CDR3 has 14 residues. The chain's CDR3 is CASSPSLVSHEQYF. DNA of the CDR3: TGTGCCAGCAGTCCTTCACTAGTCTCCCACGAGCAGTACTTC. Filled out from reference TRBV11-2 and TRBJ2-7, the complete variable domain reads EAGVAQSPRYKIIEKRQSVAFWCNPISGHATLYWYQQILGQGPKLLIQFQNNGVVDDSQLPKDRFSAERLKGVDSTLKIQPAKLEDSAVYLCASSPSLVSHEQYFGPGTRLTVT.

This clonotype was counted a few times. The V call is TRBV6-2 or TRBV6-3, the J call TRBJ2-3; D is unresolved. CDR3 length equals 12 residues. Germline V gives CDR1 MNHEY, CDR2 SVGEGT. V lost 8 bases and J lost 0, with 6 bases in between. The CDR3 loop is CASLKSTDTQYF. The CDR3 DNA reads TGTGCCAGCCTGAAAAGCACAGATACGCAGTATTTT.

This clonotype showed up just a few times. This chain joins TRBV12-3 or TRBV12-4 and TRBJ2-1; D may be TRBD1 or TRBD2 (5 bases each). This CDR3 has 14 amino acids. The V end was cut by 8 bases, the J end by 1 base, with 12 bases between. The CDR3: CASGASGSYNEQFF. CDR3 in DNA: TGTGCCAGCGGGGCGAGCGGTTCCTACAATGAGCAGTTCTTC.

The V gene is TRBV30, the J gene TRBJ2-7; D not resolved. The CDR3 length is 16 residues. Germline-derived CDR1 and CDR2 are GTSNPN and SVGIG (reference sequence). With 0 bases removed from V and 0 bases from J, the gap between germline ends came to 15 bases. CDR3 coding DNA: TGTGCCTGGAGTGTTCGGATCGGACCTAGCTCCTACGAGCAGTACTTC. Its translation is CAWSVRIGPSSYEQYF.

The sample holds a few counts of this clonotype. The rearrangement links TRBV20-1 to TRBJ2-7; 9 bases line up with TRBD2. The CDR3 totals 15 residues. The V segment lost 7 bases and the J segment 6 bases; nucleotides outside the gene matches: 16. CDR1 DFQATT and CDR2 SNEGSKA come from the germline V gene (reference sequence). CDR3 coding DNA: TGCAGTGGCACGCCTCTAGCGGGGTTAGGGGCCGAGCAGTACTTC. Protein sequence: CSGTPLAGLGAEQYF.

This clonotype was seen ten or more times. CDR3 residues: CSVEDGGQPQHF. CDR3 in DNA: TGCAGCGTTGAAGACGGAGGTCAGCCCCAGCATTTT. The V gene is TRBV29-1, the J gene TRBJ1-5; D is uncertain. The CDR3 has 12 residues. V lost 0 bases and J lost 6, with 6 bases in between. Germline V lookup: CDR1 SQVTM, CDR2 ANQGSEA.

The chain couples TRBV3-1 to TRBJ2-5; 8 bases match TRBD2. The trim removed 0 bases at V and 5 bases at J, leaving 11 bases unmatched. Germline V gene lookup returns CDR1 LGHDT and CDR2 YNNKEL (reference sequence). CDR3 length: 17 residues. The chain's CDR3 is CASSQDWGLEVSETQYF. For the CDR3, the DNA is TGTGCCAGCAGCCAAGATTGGGGACTAGAAGTTTCGGAGACCCAGTACTTC.

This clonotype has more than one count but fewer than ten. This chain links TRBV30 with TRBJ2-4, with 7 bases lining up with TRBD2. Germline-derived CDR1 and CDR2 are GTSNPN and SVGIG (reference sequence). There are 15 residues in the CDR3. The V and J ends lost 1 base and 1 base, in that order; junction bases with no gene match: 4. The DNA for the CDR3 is TGTGCCTGGAGTGACACACTAGCGGCCAAAAACATTCAGTACTTC. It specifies CAWSDTLAAKNIQYF. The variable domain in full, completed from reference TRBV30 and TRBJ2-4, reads SQTIHQWPATLVQPVGSPLSLECTVEGTSNPNLYWYRQAAGRGLQLLFYSVGIGQISSEVPQNLSASRPQDRQFILSSKKLLLSDSGFYLCAWSDTLAAKNIQYFGAGTRLSVL.

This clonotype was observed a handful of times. CDR3 sequence: CASSLASSGLLNTGELFF. Here the CDR3 DNA reads TGTGCCAGCAGCTTAGCGAGTTCGGGACTCCTGAACACCGGGGAGCTGTTTTTT. The chain recombines TRBV11-1 with TRBJ2-2; D is perhaps TRBD2 (6 bases). From germline, CDR1 is SGHAT and CDR2 FQDESV (reference sequence). CDR3 length: 18 amino acids. Trimming removed 0 bases from V and 1 base from J, with 15 bases in between. The variable domain in full, completed from reference TRBV11-1 and TRBJ2-2, reads EAEVAQSPRYKITEKSQAVAFWCDPISGHATLYWYRQILGQGPELLVQFQDESVVDDSQLPKDRFSAERLKGVDSTLKIQPAELGDSAMYLCASSLASSGLLNTGELFFGEGSRLTVL.

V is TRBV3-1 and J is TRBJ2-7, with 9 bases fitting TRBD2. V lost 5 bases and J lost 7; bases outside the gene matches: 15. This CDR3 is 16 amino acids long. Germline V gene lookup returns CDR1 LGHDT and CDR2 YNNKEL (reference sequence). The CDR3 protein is CASSFSSSGTSTEQYF. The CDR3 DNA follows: TGTGCCAGCAGCTTTTCTTCTTCCGGGACTAGCACGGAGCAGTACTTC.

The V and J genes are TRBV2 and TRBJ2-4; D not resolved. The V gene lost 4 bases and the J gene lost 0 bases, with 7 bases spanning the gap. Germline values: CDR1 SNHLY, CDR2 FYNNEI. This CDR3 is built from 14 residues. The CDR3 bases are TGTGCCAGCAGTGTAGAGATAGCCAAAAACATTCAGTACTTC. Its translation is CASSVEIAKNIQYF.

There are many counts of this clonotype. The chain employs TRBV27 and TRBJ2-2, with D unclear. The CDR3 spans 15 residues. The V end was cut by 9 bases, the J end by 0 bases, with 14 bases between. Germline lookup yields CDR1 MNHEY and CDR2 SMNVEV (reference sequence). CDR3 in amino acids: CASRWAPTNTGELFF. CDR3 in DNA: TGTGCCAGTAGGTGGGCGCCAACGAACACCGGGGAGCTGTTTTTT.

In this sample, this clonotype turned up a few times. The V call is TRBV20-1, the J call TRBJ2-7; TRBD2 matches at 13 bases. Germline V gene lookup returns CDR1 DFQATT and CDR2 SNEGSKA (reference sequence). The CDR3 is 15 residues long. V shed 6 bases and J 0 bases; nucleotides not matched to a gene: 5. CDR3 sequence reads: CSASRLAGGSYEQYF. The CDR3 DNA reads TGCAGTGCGTCCCGACTAGCGGGAGGCTCCTACGAGCAGTACTTC.

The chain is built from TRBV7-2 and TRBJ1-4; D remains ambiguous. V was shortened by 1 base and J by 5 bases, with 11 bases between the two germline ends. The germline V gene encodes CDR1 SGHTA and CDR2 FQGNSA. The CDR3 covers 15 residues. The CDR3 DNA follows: TGTGCCAGCAGCTTAGTATCCAGGCCAAATGAAAAACTGTTTTTT. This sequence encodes CASSLVSRPNEKLFF.

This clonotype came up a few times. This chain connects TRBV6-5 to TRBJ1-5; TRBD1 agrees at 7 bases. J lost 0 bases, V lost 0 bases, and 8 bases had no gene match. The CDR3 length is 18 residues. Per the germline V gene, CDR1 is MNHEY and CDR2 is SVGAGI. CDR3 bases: TGTGCCAGCAGTTACTCGAGTCAGGGGGGCTATAGCAATCAGCCCCAGCATTTT. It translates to CASSYSSQGGYSNQPQHF.

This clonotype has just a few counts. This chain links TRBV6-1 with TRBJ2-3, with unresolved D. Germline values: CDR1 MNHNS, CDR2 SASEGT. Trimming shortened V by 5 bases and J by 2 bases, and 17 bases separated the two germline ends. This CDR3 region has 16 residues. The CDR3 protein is CASSPQQKEFTDTQYF. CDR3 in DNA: TGTGCCAGCAGTCCTCAGCAAAAGGAGTTCACAGATACGCAGTATTTT.

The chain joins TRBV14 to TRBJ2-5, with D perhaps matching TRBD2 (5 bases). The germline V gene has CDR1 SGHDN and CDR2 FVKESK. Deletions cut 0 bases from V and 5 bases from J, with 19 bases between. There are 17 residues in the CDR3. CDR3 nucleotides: TGTGCCAGCAGCCAAGATGAGATAGCGCATTTTCCGGAGACCCAGTACTTC. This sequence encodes CASSQDEIAHFPETQYF.

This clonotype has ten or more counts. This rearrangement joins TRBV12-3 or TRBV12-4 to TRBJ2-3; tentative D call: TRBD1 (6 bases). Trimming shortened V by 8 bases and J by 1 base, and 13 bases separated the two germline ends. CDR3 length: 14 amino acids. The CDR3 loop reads CASGHREGTDTQYF. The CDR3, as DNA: TGTGCCAGCGGACACAGGGAAGGCACAGATACGCAGTATTTT.

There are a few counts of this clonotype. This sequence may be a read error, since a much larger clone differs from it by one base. In nucleotides, the CDR3 is TGCAGCGTTGTGGGACAGAACACCGGGGAGCTGTTTTTT. As protein: CSVVGQNTGELFF. The rearrangement links TRBV29-1 to TRBJ2-2, with TRBD1 as a possible D gene (6 bases). Germline V CDR1 and CDR2: SQVTM, ANQGSEA. CDR3 length: 13 residues. Trimming removed 4 bases at V and 1 base at J, with 7 bases between.